Below, one TCR beta chain is given with its context. Its antigen is unknown. Assay used: immunoSEQ multiplex PCR; TCRdb lists only in-frame clones, some missing. This table has under 350,000 clones, 70% to 90% appearing once. The V gene's germline CDR1 is MNHNY and CDR2 SVGAGI (reference sequence). The V end was cut by 2 bases, the J end by 1 base, with 10 bases between. This CDR3 comprises 15 residues. This sample stems from a study of cytomegalovirus exposure and HLA in healthy donors. Study at large: Per a later analysis, the roughly 690 first-cohort and approximately 120 validation repertoires shared one platform. General study findings and limits: TCR beta chains numbering roughly 150 were designated cytomegalovirus-associated. Most observed TCR sequences were rare, whereas some public TCRs were detected in many donors.

This rearrangement joins TRBV6-6 to TRBJ2-3, with a tentative D call TRBD2 (5 bases). Sequenced material: PBMCs. The source of this sequence is a woman between 18 and 29 years old in good health and CMV-seronegative. CDR3 in DNA: TGTGCCAGCAGTTACCGGGGATTGGGCACAGATACGCAGTATTTT. Amino acid sequence: CASSYRGLGTDTQYF.